This T cell receptor (beta chain) emerged from a study of blood T cell repertoires in COVID-19 (dated by TCRdb to 2019 to 2021). Concerning the study at large: Collaborator samples came from the United States, Italy and Spain and covered acute and convalescent phases of COVID-19. The material from the prospective study consisted of cDNA or gDNA derived from T cells, B-cell-depleted T cells, or PBMCs. Samples were obtained from the ongoing ImmuneRACE study (first 160 participants) and from approximately 1,200 subjects provided by 6 global collaborators. Where available, HLA class I and class II types were taken from metadata supplied by the sample provider and were not determined by assay-based typing. The sample metadata nearly always contained a de-identified subject ID, COVID-19 status, age in years and sex. Subjects who had been exposed to COVID-19, were actively infected with it, or had recovered from it provided the deeply sampled blood TCRbeta repertoires that made up the dataset. The repertoires were made available in a free public database intended to serve as a resource for research on the immune response to SARS-CoV-2. The paper as a whole reports these results and caveats: Clinical and demographic metadata were provided uncurated, with the amount varying by source and participant.

TCRbeta CDR3 regions were amplified from genomic DNA by means of the immunoSEQ Assay, a bias-controlled multiplex PCR. As for how the authors treated the data: The number of nucleated cells in each sample was estimated by amplification of reference gene primers within the assay. To quantify the absolute abundance of each unique TCRbeta CDR3 rearrangement, sequence reads were collapsed and filtered. Productive Simpson clonality was computed per sample as the square root of Simpson's diversity index over productive rearrangements. In its TCRdb copy, this immuneACCESS table keeps in-frame sequences only and misses some clones. Where compared with another copy, unresolved V genes explain less than half of these, and the others have no known cause. V and J calls and clone size are as listed in that table; D and trimming were resolved from the DNA. This sample is represented by 20,000 to 25,000 clones; more than 80% of them were singletons. 9.5% to 15% of the sample rests with the top ten.

Whole blood was collected in K2EDTA tubes by collaborating institutions according to the institutions' own protocols. For TCRbeta analysis, collaborator samples were shipped as frozen whole blood, as isolated PBMCs, or as DNA extracted from either sample type. Relative to germline, V is missing 1 base and J is missing 5 bases, with 12 bases of the junction outside any gene match. The CDR3 covers 19 residues, taking in both the cysteine and the phenylalanine. The kept DNA is CDR3 alone, 57 bases in frame from the first base. Looking up the germline V gene yields CDR1 LGHNA and CDR2 YNFKEQ. A remark on this clone: The antigen this receptor binds is unknown. Qualities for individual bases were not recorded, and no much larger clone is one base off.

The sample consisted of peripheral blood. The TCR comes from a woman aged 80 or over with active or convalescent COVID-19. This receptor chain uses TRBV4-2 and TRBJ2-2; 11 bases in the junction line up with TRBD2. The CDR3 region: CASSQGGQGLAGGTGELFF. The DNA reads as follows: TGTGCCAGCAGCCAAGGCGGACAGGGCTTAGCGGGAGGGACCGGGGAGCTGTTTTTT.